This T cell receptor (beta chain) originates from a study of identical twins. The study, taken as a whole, reports: Cord blood beta clonotypes that were abundant carried fewer insertions, and memory repertoires showed no such trend.

Concerning this clonotype: The antigen is not known.

CDR1 SQVTM and CDR2 ANQGSEA come from the germline V gene. The CDR3 runs to 13 residues. The ends were cut back, 6 bases at V and 8 bases at J, with 19 bases in the middle. TCRdb reprocessed the 5' RACE reads with MiXCR, giving one entry per CDR3 protein. The sample holds about 470,000 distinct CDR3 sequences, approximately 25% seen once. This sample was also put to use in a study of T cells expressing NK-cell markers.

This receptor was obtained from a woman aged 18-35 years in good health. Input material: CD4+ T cells sorted from blood. The chain joins TRBV29-1 to TRBJ1-1; D is unclear. The CDR3 region has the DNA TGCAGCGTCTCTAACAGAGAGGGAGCAGAAGCTTTCTTT. The encoded protein is CSVSNREGAEAFF.